Listed below are T cell receptor beta chains from one sample, sequenced in a study of OX40 agonist ivuxolimab in advanced cancers. Generated by immunoSEQ multiplex PCR, the TCRdb table keeps only in-frame clones and is missing some. Of about 10,000 clones in the sample, roughly nine tenths were seen once. The starting material was CD4+ or CD8+ T cells sorted from blood, obtained in a trial of the OX40 agonist ivuxolimab. Receptors originate from an adult with an advanced solid tumor such as melanoma, head and neck, liver or kidney cancer. CDR3s include the opening cysteine and the closing phenylalanine or tryptophan. A D gene is named only where the DNA matches it firmly.

j_call	v_call	d_call	cdr3_aa
TRBJ2-7	TRBV7-2	-	CASSRDFYEQYF
TRBJ1-5	TRBV12-5	TRBD1	CASQQGSLHQPQHF
TRBJ2-5	TRBV6-5	TRBD2	CASSSLGGETQYF
TRBJ2-1	TRBV7-8	TRBD2	CASSLGSSGGWNEQFF
TRBJ2-7	TRBV9	TRBD2	CASSSGLAEYEQYF
TRBJ2-1	TRBV19	TRBD2	CASRPSTSGYNEQFF
TRBJ2-1	TRBV9	-	CASSDHPTNLDNEQFF
TRBJ1-1	TRBV27	-	CASSLSNSRNTEAFF
TRBJ1-6	TRBV10-1	-	CASNNRNSPLHF
TRBJ2-1	TRBV6-7	-	CASSSLSRTHNEQFF
TRBJ2-3	TRBV14	-	CASSQDQGLNTDTQYF
TRBJ2-1	TRBV5-6	TRBD2	CASILTSGGNYNEQFF
TRBJ2-1	TRBV7-9	TRBD2	CASSFSLAGNNEQFF
TRBJ2-1	TRBV27	-	CASSAGINEQFF
TRBJ2-1	TRBV29-1	-	CSVESLVVMNEQFF
TRBJ2-2	TRBV4-1	-	CASSQPGTGELFF
TRBJ1-1	TRBV20-1	-	CSARTVTEAFF
TRBJ2-1	TRBV7-8	-	CASSLVEGVGYNEQFF
TRBJ1-6	TRBV4-2	-	CASSLGTGIIPLHF
TRBJ1-4	TRBV7-6	-	CASSLAGSGGEKLFF
TRBJ2-3	TRBV2	TRBD2	CAKSSGGRTDTQYF
TRBJ1-5	TRBV28	TRBD1	CASRGGQGHQPQHF
TRBJ1-5	TRBV7-9	-	CASSFEIQPQHF
TRBJ2-2	TRBV10-3	TRBD2	CAISDAGGPNTGELFF
TRBJ2-1	TRBV6-5	TRBD2	CASSYPGGLNEQFF
TRBJ2-7	TRBV11-1	TRBD1	CASSLDGWTGNEQYF